The sequence of this T cell receptor (beta chain) was determined in a study of T cell responses to AZD1222 COVID-19 vaccine. Background on the study: Second-dose schedules of about 4 or about 12 weeks were combined. General study findings and limits: Researchers took repertoire samples only after the peak T cell response had come. The study found Spike-specific TCR breadth and depth rose after two AZD1222 doses.

A word on this clone: Its target is not known.

Profiling relied on immunoSEQ multiplex PCR, and the TCRdb table lists in-frame clones only, not all of them. The sample holds approximately 190,000 clones; under 95% are singletons and the top ten take nearly 1%. Sequences were derived from peripheral blood, sampled on day 0 of AZD1222 vaccination. The sequence was obtained from an adult in good health.

The CDR3: CASSAPGLEETQYF. CDR3 DNA: TGTGCCAGCAGCGCCCCGGGACTAGAAGAGACCCAGTACTTC. The chain links TRBV5-6 to TRBJ2-5, with 8 bases fitting TRBD2. In germline, CDR1 is SGHDT, CDR2 YYEEEE. The CDR3 extends over 14 amino acids. With 4 bases clipped from V and 3 bases from J, the junction kept 5 bases outside the gene matches.